The rows below give T cell receptor beta chains drawn from one sample of a study. TCRdb fed the 5' RACE reads into MiXCR, producing one record per CDR3 protein. This table holds 62,000 or so distinct CDR3 sequences, about 22% found once. Specimen: memory CD4+ T cells sorted from a lymph node. The receptors were sampled from a female donor with breast cancer. Each CDR3 is given with its conserved first and last residue. Fields, in order: D gene, V gene, clone size, J gene, CDR3 DNA, CDR3 protein. D genes are given only for firm matches. Some rows have no size entry. The others give once, few or many, or a class for an expanded clone.

TRBD2	TRBV19	-	TRBJ2-7	TGTGCCAGTAGCCCCGAAGCGGGAGGGACCTACGAGCAGTACTTC	CASSPEAGGTYEQYF
-	TRBV12-3/TRBV12-4	few	TRBJ1-6	TGTGCCAGCAGCAGGTTCGGGTCGGGAAATTCACCCCTCCACTTT	CASSRFGSGNSPLHF
TRBD2	TRBV5-1	many	TRBJ2-3	TGCGCCAGCAGCTTGGATAGCGGTAGCGGGATCACAGATACGCAGTATTTT	CASSLDSGSGITDTQYF
-	TRBV11-3	-	TRBJ2-2	TGTGCCAGCAGCGCGGGACAGAGAAACACCGGGGAGCTGTTTTTT	CASSAGQRNTGELFF
-	TRBV20-1	few	TRBJ1-5	TGCAGTGCTAGAGAAGAGAATAATCAGCCCCAGCATTTT	CSAREENNQPQHF
-	TRBV7-2	few	TRBJ2-1	TGTGCCAGCAGCTTGGGTCCAGGGAAGGGCATTGAGCAGTTCTTC	CASSLGPGKGIEQFF
TRBD2	TRBV10-2	few	TRBJ2-3	TGCGCCAGCAGGGGACTAGCGGGGGTGGATACGCAGTATTTT	CASRGLAGVDTQYF
TRBD1	TRBV29-1	few	TRBJ1-1	TGCAGCGTTGAAGCTCAAACAGGGGCTGAAGCTTTCTTT	CSVEAQTGAEAFF
TRBD2	TRBV7-9	-	TRBJ2-3	TGTGCCAGCAGCTTAACTAGCGGGAGACTTACAGCTACGCAGTATTTT	CASSLTSGRLTATQYF
TRBD1	TRBV4-1	-	TRBJ1-1	TGCGCCAGCAGCCAAGGGCAGGGGGTGGACACTGAAGCTTTCTTT	CASSQGQGVDTEAFF
-	TRBV5-1	many	TRBJ2-3	TGCGCCAGCAGCTTGGGCGACCATTCAGCGGCAGATACGCAGTATTTT	CASSLGDHSAADTQYF
-	TRBV20-1	-	TRBJ2-1	TGCAGTGCTAGTCGAGGGGGGCCTGAGCAGTTCTTC	CSASRGGPEQFF
-	TRBV7-9	few	TRBJ2-7	TGTGCCAGCAGCCTCGCGGACTACGAGCAGTACTTC	CASSLADYEQYF
-	TRBV7-2	-	TRBJ1-3	TGTGCCAGCAGCTTAGTGGCGGGCTCTGGAAACACCATATATTTT	CASSLVAGSGNTIYF
-	TRBV6-2/TRBV6-3	many	TRBJ1-2	TGTGCCAGCAGTCCAAACGGACAGCGCCTTCTCACTTATGGCTACACCTTC	CASSPNGQRLLTYGYTF
-	TRBV5-1	-	TRBJ2-5	TGCGCCAGCAGCCCGGCCCAATTGAGGGAGACCCAGTACTTC	CASSPAQLRETQYF
-	TRBV18	few	TRBJ2-3	TGTGCCAGCTCACAGGGGGTTTCAGCAGATACGCAGTATTTT	CASSQGVSADTQYF
-	TRBV12-3/TRBV12-4	-	TRBJ2-3	TGTGCCAGTTACTTAACGGGGCGAAGCACAGATACGCAGTATTTT	CASYLTGRSTDTQYF
-	TRBV5-1	many	TRBJ2-4	TGCGCCAGCACCCCGACAGGAGCCAAAAACATTCAGTACTTC	CASTPTGAKNIQYF
-	TRBV7-9	-	TRBJ1-5	TGTGCCAGCAGCCCCGTTGGGAGCAATCAGCCCCAGCATTTT	CASSPVGSNQPQHF